The 21 T cell receptor beta chains listed next were all sequenced from one sample in a study of blood T cell repertoires in COVID-19. Libraries were prepared by immunoSEQ multiplex PCR; TCRdb keeps only in-frame clonotypes and omits some of them. Altogether 95,000 to 100,000 clones are present, almost 95% being singletons, with the ten largest covering less than 7.5%. Sequencing was done on a sample of peripheral blood. The receptors were sampled from a middle-aged man with active COVID-19.

This chain uses TRBV28 with TRBJ1-2; the match to TRBD1 covers 8 bases. CDR3 length: 14 amino acids. Losses at the gene ends were 5 bases for V and 3 bases for J; bases not matched to a gene: 5. The germline CDR1 and CDR2 sequences are MDHEN and SYDVKM. CDR3 amino acids: CASSPPGGYYGYTF. CDR3 coding DNA: TGTGCCAGCAGTCCTCCAGGGGGCTACTATGGCTACACCTTC.

For the CDR3, the DNA is TGTGCCAGCAGAACGACAGGGAAGGATGGCTACACCTTC. Its protein product is CASRTTGKDGYTF. V is TRBV12-3 or TRBV12-4 and J is TRBJ1-2, with 7 nucleotides matching TRBD1. The CDR3 covers 13 residues. With 6 bases clipped from V and 6 bases from J, the junction kept 7 bases outside the gene matches.

The V and J genes are TRBV21-1 and TRBJ2-5; the table's D gene call, TRBD2, was not cross checked with the DNA. TRBV21-1 is listed as a pseudogene. CDR3 size: 16 residues. The CDR3 sequence is CASSKAGGRAGETQYF. CDR3 in DNA: TGTGCCAGCAGCAAAGCAGGCGGGAGGGCCGGAGAGACCCAGTACTTC.

The CDR3 is CAISDPPGLAGAHEQYF. CDR3 nucleotide sequence: TGTGCCATCAGCGACCCGCCGGGACTAGCGGGAGCCCACGAGCAGTACTTC. The chain recombines TRBV10-3 with TRBJ2-7; TRBD2 agrees at 14 bases. The CDR3 is 17 residues long. Germline CDR1 reads ENHRY; CDR2 reads SYGVKD. The ends lost 6 bases at V and 5 bases at J; junction bases unmatched: 12.

V usage is TRBV11-1 and J usage is TRBJ2-4; 12 bases are a match to TRBD1. The V gene end was trimmed by 3 bases and the J gene end by 10 bases; junction bases not matched to a gene: 7. The CDR3 contains 15 residues. The V gene's germline CDR1 is SGHAT and CDR2 FQDESV (reference sequence). The CDR3 is CASSFRDRGPRIQYF. CDR3 sequence (DNA): TGTGCCAGCAGCTTCCGGGACAGGGGGCCACGAATTCAGTACTTC.

The J gene is TRBJ1-6, the V gene TRBV5-1; no clear D. V was clipped by 4 bases and J by 9 bases, with 14 bases between them. CDR1 and CDR2 from the germline V gene are SGHRS and YFSETQ. This CDR3 has 14 amino acids. The CDR3 sequence: CASSPGEAVSPLHF. CDR3 bases: TGCGCCAGCAGCCCCGGGGAGGCAGTTTCACCCCTCCACTTT.

This rearrangement joins TRBV9 to TRBJ2-2; tentative D call: TRBD2 (6 bases). Trimming removed 4 bases at V and 2 bases at J, with 15 bases between. CDR1 is SGDLS and CDR2 is YYNGEE in the germline V gene. This CDR3 contains 16 residues. CDR3 in DNA: TGTGCCAGCAGCTTACCCAGGGAGGACAACACCGGGGAGCTGTTTTTT. It is translated as CASSLPREDNTGELFF.

The chain couples TRBV7-2 to TRBJ1-1; D is possibly TRBD1 (6 bases). Germline CDR1 reads SGHTA; CDR2 reads FQGNSA. The V end lost 2 bases, the J end lost 6 bases, and 16 bases lay between the germline ends. The CDR3 loop spans 15 amino acids. The CDR3, as DNA: TGTGCCAGCAGCTTAAGGGGGGGGGCGACAGCTGAAGCTTTCTTT. It specifies CASSLRGGATAEAFF.

This clone came up a few times. V usage is TRBV7-2 and J usage is TRBJ2-3; 7 bases are a match to TRBD2. The CDR3 is made up of 16 amino acids. With V trimmed by 1 base and J by 4 bases, 8 bases remained unmatched. CDR1 SGHTA and CDR2 FQGNSA come from the germline V gene. The CDR3 is CASSLDRGRRADTQYF. DNA for the CDR3: TGTGCCAGCAGCTTAGATCGCGGGAGAAGGGCAGATACGCAGTATTTT.

The chain has TRBV28 and TRBJ2-2; unclear D gene. CDR1 and CDR2 (germline): MDHEN, SYDVKM. V was trimmed by 7 bases and J by 7 bases, leaving 19 bases between them. This CDR3 is built from 15 residues. The CDR3 nucleotides are TGTGCCAGCACCGAGCAACGTCTTGGTGTCGGGGAGCTGTTTTTT. This codes for CASTEQRLGVGELFF.

V is TRBV6-5 and J is TRBJ2-7; no clear D gene. CDR1 is MNHEY, CDR2 SVGAGI, per germline. The CDR3 loop spans 15 amino acids. V was clipped by 8 bases and J by 3 bases, with 20 bases between them. In nucleotides, the CDR3 is TGTGCCAGCCTGCCTACCCCCCGCGGAGTCTACGAGCAGTACTTC. This codes for CASLPTPRGVYEQYF.

The chain couples TRBV5-6 to TRBJ2-1, with 7 bases matching TRBD1. The CDR3 has 15 residues. Unmatched junction bases numbered 7, after V lost 4 bases and J lost 3 bases. In germline, CDR1 is SGHDT, CDR2 YYEEEE. The CDR3 DNA reads TGTGCCAGCAGCCCAGGGGGAGTAGGCTACAATGAGCAGTTCTTC. It encodes CASSPGGVGYNEQFF. Variable domain in full (rest from reference TRBV5-6 and TRBJ2-1): DAGVTQSPTHLIKTRGQQVTLRCSPKSGHDTVSWYQQALGQGPQFIFQYYEEEERQRGNFPDRFSGHQFPNYSSELNVNALLLGDSALYLCASSPGGVGYNEQFFGPGTRLTVL.

The rearrangement joins TRBV6-2 or TRBV6-3 to TRBJ1-5, with TRBD1 matching over 8 bases. CDR3 length: 14 amino acids. V lost 4 bases, J lost 4 bases, and 3 bases stayed unmatched. The germline CDR1 and CDR2 sequences are MNHEY and SVGEGT. CDR3 region: CASSSRQGNQPQHF. In DNA, the CDR3 is TGTGCCAGCAGTTCAAGACAGGGGAATCAGCCCCAGCATTTT.

J is TRBJ1-1 and V is TRBV28, with D perhaps matching TRBD1 (5 bases). This CDR3 is 15 amino acids long. V was trimmed by 6 bases and J by 1 base, leaving 15 bases between them. Germline assignment: CDR1 MDHEN and CDR2 SYDVKM. CDR3 nucleotides: TGTGCCAGCAGCACTGACAGTGGGTCGAACACTGAAGCTTTCTTT. Protein product: CASSTDSGSNTEAFF.

The chain carries TRBV12-3 or TRBV12-4 and TRBJ1-6; D is ambiguous. The CDR3 runs to 12 residues. Trimming cost V 4 bases and J 9 bases, with 7 bases left between them. CDR3: CASSSLSSPLHF. Here the CDR3 DNA reads TGTGCCAGCAGTTCCCTAAGTTCACCCCTCCACTTT.

The rearrangement uses TRBV19 and TRBJ2-7, with TRBD1 matching 8 bases. Per germline, CDR1 LNHDA and CDR2 SQIVND (reference sequence). Unmatched junction bases numbered 7, after V lost 5 bases and J lost 1 base. CDR3 length: 15 residues. This CDR3 is CASSSRTGRSYEQYF. CDR3 nucleotides: TGTGCCAGTAGTTCACGGACAGGGCGATCCTACGAGCAGTACTTC. Looking up the rest from reference TRBV19 and TRBJ2-7 gives the full variable domain: DGGITQSPKYLFRKEGQNVTLSCEQNLNHDAMYWYRQDPGQGLRLIYYSQIVNDFQKGDIAEGYSVSREKKESFPLTVTSAQKNPTAFYLCASSSRTGRSYEQYFGPGTRLTVT.

This sequence joins TRBV5-1 and TRBJ2-3; the match to TRBD2 covers 8 bases. With 4 bases clipped from V and 4 bases from J, the junction kept 17 bases outside the gene matches. Germline CDR1 SGHRS, CDR2 YFSETQ. The CDR3 consists of 18 residues. The CDR3 reads CASSGAGVTGTRPDTQYF. The CDR3 coding sequence is TGCGCCAGCAGCGGCGCGGGGGTTACCGGGACTAGGCCAGATACGCAGTATTTT.

The rearrangement links TRBV6-5 to TRBJ2-7, with a tentative D call TRBD1 (6 bases). The V and J ends lost 5 bases and 6 bases respectively, with 14 bases between them. Germline CDR1 is MNHEY and CDR2 is SVGAGI. This CDR3 comprises 13 residues. The DNA of the CDR3 is TGTGCCAGCAGTATTCGCAGGGGAAGCGAGCAGTACTTC. Translated: CASSIRRGSEQYF.

This CDR3 reads CASSMSGNQPQHF. The CDR3 bases are TGTGCCAGTAGTATGTCCGGGAATCAGCCCCAGCATTTT. V is TRBV19 and J is TRBJ1-5; the D is unclear. The CDR3 spans 13 residues. The ends were cut back, 3 bases at V and 4 bases at J, with 7 bases in the middle. Per the germline V gene, CDR1 is LNHDA and CDR2 is SQIVND (reference sequence).

The chain is built from TRBV19 and TRBJ1-1; D not certain. The CDR3 covers 13 residues. The germline CDR1 and CDR2 sequences are LNHDA and SQIVND (reference sequence). Trimming took off 1 base at V and 1 base at J, with 4 bases between the two ends. CDR3 residues: CASSIGRNTEAFF. DNA for the CDR3: TGTGCCAGTAGTATAGGTCGGAACACTGAAGCTTTCTTT.

The chain couples TRBV5-6 to TRBJ2-7, with 9 positions matching TRBD2. The ends lost 2 bases at V and 5 bases at J; junction bases unmatched: 5. The V gene's germline CDR1 is SGHDT and CDR2 YYEEEE. This CDR3 comprises 14 residues. The CDR3 nucleotides are TGTGCCAGCAGCTTACCGGGACTAGCACACGAGCAGTACTTC. Its protein is CASSLPGLAHEQYF.